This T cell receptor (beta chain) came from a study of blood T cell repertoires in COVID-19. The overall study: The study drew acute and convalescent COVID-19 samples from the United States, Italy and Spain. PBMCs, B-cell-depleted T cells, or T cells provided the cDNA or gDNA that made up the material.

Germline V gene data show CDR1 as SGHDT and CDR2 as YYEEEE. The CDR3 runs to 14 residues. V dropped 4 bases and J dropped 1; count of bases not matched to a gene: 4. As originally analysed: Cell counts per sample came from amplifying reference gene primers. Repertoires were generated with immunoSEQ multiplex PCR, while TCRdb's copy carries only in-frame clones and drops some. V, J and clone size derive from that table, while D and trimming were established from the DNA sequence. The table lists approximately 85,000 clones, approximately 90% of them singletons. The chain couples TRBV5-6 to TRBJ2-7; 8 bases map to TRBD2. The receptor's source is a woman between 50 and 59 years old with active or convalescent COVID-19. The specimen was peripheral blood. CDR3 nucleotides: TGTGCCAGCAGCCTACTAGCGGAGTCCTACGAGCAGTACTTC. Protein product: CASSLLAESYEQYF.